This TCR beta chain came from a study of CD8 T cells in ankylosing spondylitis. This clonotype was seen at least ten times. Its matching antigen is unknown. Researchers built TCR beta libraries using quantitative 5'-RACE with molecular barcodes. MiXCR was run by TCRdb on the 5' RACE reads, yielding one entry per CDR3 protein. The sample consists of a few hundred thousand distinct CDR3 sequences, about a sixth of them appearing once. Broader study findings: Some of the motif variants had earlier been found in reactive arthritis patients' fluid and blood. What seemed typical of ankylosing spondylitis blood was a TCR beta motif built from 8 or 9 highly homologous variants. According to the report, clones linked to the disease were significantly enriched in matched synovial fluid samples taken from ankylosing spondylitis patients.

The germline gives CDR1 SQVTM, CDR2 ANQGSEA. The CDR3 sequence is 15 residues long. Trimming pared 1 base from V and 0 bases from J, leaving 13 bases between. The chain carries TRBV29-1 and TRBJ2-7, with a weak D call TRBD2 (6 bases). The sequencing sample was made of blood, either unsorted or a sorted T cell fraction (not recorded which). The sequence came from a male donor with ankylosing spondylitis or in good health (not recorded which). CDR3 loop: CSVEVPGVSSYEQYF. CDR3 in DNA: TGCAGCGTTGAAGTCCCGGGGGTGAGCTCCTACGAGCAGTACTTC.